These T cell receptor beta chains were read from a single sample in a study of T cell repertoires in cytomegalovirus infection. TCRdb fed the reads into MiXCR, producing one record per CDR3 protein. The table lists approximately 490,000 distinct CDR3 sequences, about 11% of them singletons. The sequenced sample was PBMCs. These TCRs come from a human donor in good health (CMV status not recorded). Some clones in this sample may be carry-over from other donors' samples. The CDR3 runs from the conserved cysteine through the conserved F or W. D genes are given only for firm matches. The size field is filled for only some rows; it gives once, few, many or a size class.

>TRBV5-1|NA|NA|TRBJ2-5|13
CASSSTARETQYF
TGCGCCAGCAGCTCCACGGCCCGGGAGACCCAGTACTTC
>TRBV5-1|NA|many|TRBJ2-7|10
CASSHYEQYF
TGCGCCAGCAGCCATTACGAGCAGTACTTC
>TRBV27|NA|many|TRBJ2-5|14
CASSLSRVPETQYF
TGTGCCAGCAGTTTGAGTAGAGTCCCAGAGACCCAGTACTTC
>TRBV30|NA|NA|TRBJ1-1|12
CAWSSQVTEAFF
TGTGCCTGGAGTTCACAGGTCACTGAAGCTTTCTTT
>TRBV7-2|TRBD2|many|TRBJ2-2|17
CASSLDYLAGNTGELFF
TGTGCCAGCAGCTTAGATTACCTAGCGGGGAACACCGGGGAGCTGTTTTTT
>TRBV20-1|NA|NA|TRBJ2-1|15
CSARGEQFSYNEQFF
TGCAGTGCTAGAGGTGAGCAGTTCTCCTACAATGAGCAGTTCTTC
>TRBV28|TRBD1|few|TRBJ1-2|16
CASRDRGFRLYEGYTF
TGTGCCAGCAGAGACAGGGGGTTCAGACTCTATGAAGGCTACACCTTC
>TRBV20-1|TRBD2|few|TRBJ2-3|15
CSPQRASGITDTQYF
TGCAGTCCCCAGAGGGCTAGCGGGATCACAGATACGCAGTATTTT
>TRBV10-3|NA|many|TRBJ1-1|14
CATWDAGGDTEAFF
TGTGCCACCTGGGACGCCGGGGGGGACACTGAAGCTTTCTTT
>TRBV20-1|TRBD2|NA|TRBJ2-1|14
CSAREREGDNEQFF
TGCAGTGCTAGGGAGCGGGAGGGGGACAATGAGCAGTTCTTC
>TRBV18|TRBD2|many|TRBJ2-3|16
CASSPPLGEGPDTQYF
TGTGCCAGCTCACCACCCCTGGGGGAGGGCCCGGATACGCAGTATTTT
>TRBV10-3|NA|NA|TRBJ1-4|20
CAISGHFLREGQATNEKLFF
TGTGCCATCAGTGGCCACTTCCTTCGTGAGGGACAAGCAACTAATGAAAAACTGTTTTTT
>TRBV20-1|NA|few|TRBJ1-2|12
CSASESNYGYTF
TGCAGTGCTAGTGAATCTAACTATGGCTACACCTTC
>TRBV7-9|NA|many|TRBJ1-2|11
CASSLAYGYTF
TGTGCCAGCAGCTTAGCCTATGGCTACACCTTC
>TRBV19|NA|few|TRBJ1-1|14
CASSIDPGPTGAFF
TGTGCCAGTAGTATAGATCCCGGACCCACGGGGGCTTTCTTT
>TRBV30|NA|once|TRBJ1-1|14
CAGRGGARIIGAFF
TGTGCCGGAAGGGGGGGCGCACGCATTATAGGAGCTTTCTTT
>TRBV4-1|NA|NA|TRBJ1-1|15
CASSQGGRGNTEAFF
TGCGCCAGCAGCCAAGGTGGCAGGGGGAACACTGAAGCTTTCTTT
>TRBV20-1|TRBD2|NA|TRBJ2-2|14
CSATSGRALGELCF
TGCAGTGCTACTAGCGGGAGGGCCTTGGGGGAGCTGTGTTTT
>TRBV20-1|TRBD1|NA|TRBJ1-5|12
CSGGTGDQPQHF
TGCAGTGGCGGCACAGGGGATCAGCCCCAGCATTTT
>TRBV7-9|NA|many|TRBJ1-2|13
CASSPYLLSGYTF
TGTGCCAGCAGCCCTTACCTCTTGAGCGGCTACACCTTC
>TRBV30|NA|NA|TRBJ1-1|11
CAWSPFSEAFF
TGTGCCTGGAGCCCATTCTCTGAAGCTTTCTTT
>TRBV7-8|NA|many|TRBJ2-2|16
CASSLAFPGGTGELFF
TGTGCCAGCAGCTTAGCTTTTCCAGGCGGAACCGGGGAGCTGTTTTTT